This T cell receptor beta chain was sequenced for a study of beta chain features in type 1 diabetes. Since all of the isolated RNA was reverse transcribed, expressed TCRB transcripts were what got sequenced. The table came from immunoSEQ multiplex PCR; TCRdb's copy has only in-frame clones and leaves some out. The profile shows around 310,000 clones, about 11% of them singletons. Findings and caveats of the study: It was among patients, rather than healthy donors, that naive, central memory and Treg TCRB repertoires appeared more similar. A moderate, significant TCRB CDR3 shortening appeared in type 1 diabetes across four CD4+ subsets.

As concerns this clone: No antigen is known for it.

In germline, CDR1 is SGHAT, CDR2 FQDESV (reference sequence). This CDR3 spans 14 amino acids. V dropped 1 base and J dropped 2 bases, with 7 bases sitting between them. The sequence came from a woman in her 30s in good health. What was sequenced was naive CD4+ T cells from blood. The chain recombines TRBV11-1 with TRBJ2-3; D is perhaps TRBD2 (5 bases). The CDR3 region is CASSLGGNTDTQYF. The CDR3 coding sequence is TGTGCCAGCAGCTTAGGAGGGAACACAGATACGCAGTATTTT. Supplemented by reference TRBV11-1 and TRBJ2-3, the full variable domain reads EAEVAQSPRYKITEKSQAVAFWCDPISGHATLYWYRQILGQGPELLVQFQDESVVDDSQLPKDRFSAERLKGVDSTLKIQPAELGDSAMYLCASSLGGNTDTQYFGPGTRLTVL.